This TCR beta chain was observed in a study of blood T cell repertoires in COVID-19. The CDR3 totals 14 residues. Germline V gene lookup returns CDR1 SNHLY and CDR2 FYNNEI. Trimming removed 3 bases at V and 4 bases at J, with 12 bases between. This clone was counted once. Here immunoSEQ multiplex PCR was the method, and the copy in TCRdb shows in-frame clones only, minus some. The sample lists 100,000 to 120,000 clones, around 83% occurring once. The chain couples TRBV2 to TRBJ1-2, with D possibly matching TRBD1 (5 bases). The sample taken for sequencing was peripheral blood. This sequence originates from a woman in her sixties with COVID-19, enrolled during active disease. The CDR3 here is CASSEQGTSYGYTF. In DNA, the CDR3 is TGTGCCAGCAGTGAGCAGGGTACCAGCTATGGCTACACCTTC.